The text below deals with one T cell receptor (beta chain). The data were taken from a study of tumor-infiltrating lymphocytes in oesophageal squamous cell carcinoma. V gave up 5 bases and J gave up 6 bases, with 11 bases separating them. The CDR3 loop spans 13 amino acids. Looked up from germline, CDR1 is SEHNR and CDR2 is FQNEAQ (reference sequence). TCRdb re-derived calls from the PCR reads in MiXCR, one entry per CDR3 protein. The sample includes 15,000 to 25,000 distinct CDR3 sequences, over 40% of them seen just once. The sequence derives from a male donor with esophageal squamous cell carcinoma. The chain combines TRBV7-9 with TRBJ1-5; D not certain. The sample was normal esophageal tissue next to the tumor. As DNA, the CDR3 is TGTGCCAGCAGCCAAGGTGATTCTCAGCCCCAGCATTTT. Translation gives CASSQGDSQPQHF.